This entry lists 10 T cell receptor beta chains sequenced from one sample in a study of blood T cell repertoires in COVID-19. Assay: immunoSEQ multiplex PCR; the TCRdb copy retains only in-frame clones and omits some. The sample lists a few hundred thousand clones, around 88% occurring once. The specimen sequenced was peripheral blood. The receptors here all came from a woman in her seventies with COVID-19, enrolled during active disease.

This clone appeared once. The chain recombines TRBV7-3 with TRBJ1-2; D not resolved. V lost 5 bases, J lost 4 bases, and 17 bases lay in between. This CDR3 region has 15 residues. Looked up from germline, CDR1 is SGHTA and CDR2 is FQGTGA. The DNA of the CDR3 is TGTGCCAGCAGCCCTAGCGGGAATACGGGCTATGGCTACACCTTC. Protein: CASSPSGNTGYGYTF. Supplemented by reference TRBV7-3 and TRBJ1-2, the full variable domain reads GAGVSQTPSNKVTEKGKYVELRCDPISGHTALYWYRQSLGQGPEFLIYFQGTGAADDSGLPNDRFFAVRPEGSVSTLKIQRTERGDSAVYLCASSPSGNTGYGYTFGSGTRLTVV.

The rearrangement uses TRBV11-2 and TRBJ1-1, with 8 bases fitting TRBD1. The V and J ends lost 4 bases and 3 bases, in that order; junction bases with no gene match: 7. The CDR3 has 15 residues. The V gene's germline CDR1 is SGHAT and CDR2 FQNNGV. This CDR3 reads CASSSLRTGYTEAFF. The DNA of the CDR3 is TGTGCCAGCAGCTCTCTCCGGACAGGGTACACTGAAGCTTTCTTT.

The V gene is TRBV5-1, the J gene TRBJ1-4; the D gene is possibly TRBD1 (5 bases). Per the germline V gene, CDR1 is SGHRS and CDR2 is YFSETQ. The CDR3 runs 15 residues. The V and J ends lost 0 bases and 1 base respectively, with 7 bases between them. The CDR3 loop reads CASSLGQGTNEKLFF. CDR3 bases: TGCGCCAGCAGCTTGGGGCAGGGAACTAATGAAAAACTGTTTTTT.

The V gene is TRBV28, the J gene TRBJ2-4; tentatively, D is TRBD2 (5 bases). The CDR3 is 14 amino acids. The ends were cut back, 6 bases at V and 0 bases at J, with 9 bases in the middle. CDR1 and CDR2 from the germline V gene are MDHEN and SYDVKM. CDR3 protein: CASSRGLAKNIQYF. The CDR3 nucleotides are TGTGCCAGCAGCCGAGGACTAGCCAAAAACATTCAGTACTTC.

V usage is TRBV2 and J usage is TRBJ1-1, with D maybe TRBD1 (6 bases). The germline CDR1 and CDR2 sequences are SNHLY and FYNNEI. The CDR3 runs 15 residues. V lost 7 bases to trimming and J lost 4 bases, with 19 bases between them. The CDR3 nucleotides are TGTGCCAGCAACCCCCAGGGGAGGGTGAGCACTGAAGCTTTCTTT. Amino acid sequence: CASNPQGRVSTEAFF.

The chain recombines TRBV9 with TRBJ2-1, with D perhaps matching TRBD1 (5 bases). V dropped 0 bases and J dropped 5 bases, with 6 bases sitting between them. The CDR3 loop spans 13 amino acids. CDR1 is SGDLS and CDR2 is YYNGEE in the germline V gene. The CDR3 coding sequence is TGTGCCAGCAGCGTAGTAGGGGACAATGAGCAGTTCTTC. It codes for CASSVVGDNEQFF.

The rearrangement uses TRBV6-6 and TRBJ1-2; a possible D gene is TRBD1 (5 bases). The V end lost 2 bases, the J end lost 2 bases, and 6 bases lay between the germline ends. From germline, CDR1 is MNHNY and CDR2 SVGAGI (reference sequence). This CDR3 spans 13 amino acids. The CDR3 sequence: CASSYQGNYGYTF. CDR3 DNA: TGTGCCAGCAGTTACCAGGGAAACTATGGCTACACCTTC.

This chain connects TRBV5-4 to TRBJ2-7; 10 bases match TRBD1. CDR1 is SGHNT, CDR2 YYREEE, per germline (reference sequence). CDR3 length: 15 residues. The junction had 9 bases not matched to a gene; V was cut back by 3 bases and J by 6 bases. The CDR3 loop is CASSSLGTGAAEQYF. DNA for the CDR3: TGTGCCAGCAGCTCTCTGGGGACAGGGGCGGCCGAGCAGTACTTC.

V gene TRBV7-2 combines with J gene TRBJ2-7; TRBD1 aligns across 7 bases. The CDR3 is made up of 15 amino acids. Germline V CDR1 and CDR2: SGHTA, FQGNSA. After removal of 3 bases from V and 0 bases from J, the junction contained 5 bases not matched to a gene. CDR3 protein: CASSLGQNLSYEQYF. As DNA, the CDR3 is TGTGCCAGCAGCTTGGGACAGAACCTCTCCTACGAGCAGTACTTC.

V usage is TRBV5-1 and J usage is TRBJ2-7, with a tentative D call TRBD1 (6 bases). In germline, CDR1 is SGHRS, CDR2 YFSETQ. Trimming pared 2 bases from V and 0 bases from J, leaving 9 bases between. The length of the CDR3 is 14 residues. The CDR3 DNA is TGCGCCAGCAGCTTCCGGGACAACTCCTACGAGCAGTACTTC. Translation: CASSFRDNSYEQYF.